Shown below are 5 T cell receptor beta chains from a single sample sequenced in a study of T cell repertoires in cytomegalovirus infection. TCRdb independently ran MiXCR on the reads; one entry per CDR3 protein. The sample has some 200,000 distinct CDR3 sequences; roughly 19% are singletons. Material for sequencing was PBMCs. The receptors were gathered from a human donor in good health (CMV status not recorded). Some clones in this sample may be carry-over from other donors' samples.

This clonotype was counted only a few times. The chain combines TRBV6-2 or TRBV6-3 with TRBJ2-7, with TRBD1 identical over 8 bases. The germline gives CDR1 MNHEY, CDR2 SVGEGT. V shed 6 bases, J shed 0 bases, and the junction held 13 bases outside the gene matches. The CDR3 has 17 residues. CDR3 bases: TGTGCCAGCAGGATAGACAGGGGCGTCTCAAGCTCCTACGAGCAGTACTTC. It specifies CASRIDRGVSSSYEQYF.

The V call is TRBV14, the J call TRBJ2-1, with TRBD2 identical over 12 bases. After removal of 0 bases from V and 4 bases from J, the junction contained 10 bases not matched to a gene. Germline assignment: CDR1 SGHDN and CDR2 FVKESK. The CDR3 loop spans 19 amino acids. CDR3 sequence reads: CASSQDRSGTSGFYNEQFF. CDR3 nucleotide sequence: TGTGCCAGCAGCCAAGATCGGTCGGGGACTAGCGGGTTTTACAATGAGCAGTTCTTC.

This clonotype showed up many times. CDR3 nucleotide sequence: TGTGCCAGCAGCTCAGTCGGGACAGCTAATTACAATGAGCAGTTCTTC. This encodes CASSSVGTANYNEQFF. The chain couples TRBV7-2 to TRBJ2-1; the match to TRBD1 covers 7 bases. The junction had 10 bases not matched to a gene; V was cut back by 4 bases and J by 4 bases. The CDR3 contains 16 residues. Germline V gene data show CDR1 as SGHTA and CDR2 as FQGNSA. Using reference TRBV7-2 and TRBJ2-1 for the parts outside the CDR3, the full variable domain is GAGVSQSPSNKVTEKGKDVELRCDPISGHTALYWYRQSLGQGLEFLIYFQGNSAPDKSGLPSDRFSAERTGGSVSTLTIQRTQQEDSAVYLCASSSVGTANYNEQFFGPGTRLTVL.

The chain is built from TRBV7-8 and TRBJ2-1; maybe TRBD1 (7 bases). V was pared by 5 bases and J by 10 bases, with 18 bases between. The CDR3 contains 14 residues. Germline lookup yields CDR1 SGHVS and CDR2 FQNEAQ. In DNA, the CDR3 is TGTGCCAGCAGCCACATTTCAGGGGGGAAGGAGCAGTTCTTC. This gives the protein CASSHISGGKEQFF.

This clonotype came up a few times. The gene calls are TRBV28 and TRBJ1-1; 7 bases align to TRBD1. Trimming removed 4 bases from V and 6 bases from J; junction bases left unmatched: 11. The CDR3 is made up of 15 amino acids. The germline V gene encodes CDR1 MDHEN and CDR2 SYDVKM. CDR3 nucleotides: TGTGCCAGCAGTTCCACCACCCGACAGGGCCCTGAAGCTTTCTTT. Residues: CASSSTTRQGPEAFF.